These T cell receptor beta chains were read from a single sample in a study of T-cell memory formation after mild COVID-19. Using its own MiXCR run on the 5' RACE reads, TCRdb lists one record per CDR3 protein. In the table there are 580,000 or so distinct CDR3 sequences, approximately 15% of which are singletons. Sequences were obtained from PBMCs or a T cell subset sorted from them (not recorded which). These receptor sequences come from an adult woman who had mild COVID-19 (a few samples of this study predate the infection). Cell type and time point are not known. CDR3s include the opening cysteine and the closing phenylalanine or tryptophan. A D gene is named only where the DNA matches it firmly. For some rows the clone size is stated as once, few or many, or as a class when expanded; others skip it.

V,size,D,J,DNA,CDR3
TRBV7-9,few,.,TRBJ2-5,TGTGCCAGCAGCGCTGCGGTAGGGGAGATAGGCCAAGAGACCCAGTACTTC,CASSAAVGEIGQETQYF
TRBV29-1,many,TRBD1,TRBJ1-1,TGCAGCGTGGGACAGACGAACACTGAAGCTTTCTTT,CSVGQTNTEAFF
TRBV7-9,.,.,TRBJ1-5,TGTGCCAGCAGCCAGGGGCGCGGTAGCAATCAGCCCCAGCATTTT,CASSQGRGSNQPQHF
TRBV12-3/TRBV12-4,few,TRBD1,TRBJ1-1,TGTGCCAGCAGTAACCCCAGGGGGATGAACACTGAAGCTTTCTTT,CASSNPRGMNTEAFF
TRBV5-1,.,TRBD2,TRBJ2-3,TGCGCCAGCAGCTTTCAAAGCGGGGGGTCCACAGATACGCAGTATTTT,CASSFQSGGSTDTQYF
TRBV20-1,.,.,TRBJ2-5,TGCAGTGCAACTACAGGGCCCCCAGAGACCCAGTACTTC,CSATTGPPETQYF
TRBV7-9,.,.,TRBJ1-2,TGTGCCAGCCGTCGCCCGGGACACGCTTTTGAAGGCTACACCTTC,CASRRPGHAFEGYTF
TRBV27,.,.,TRBJ2-3,TGTGCCAGCAACTCAGGGGTTTCCACAGATACGCAGTATTTT,CASNSGVSTDTQYF
TRBV4-1,few,.,TRBJ1-6,TGCGCCAGCAGCCACGGGGCACGGACTCGTAATTCACCCCTCCACTTT,CASSHGARTRNSPLHF
TRBV20-1,few,TRBD2,TRBJ2-3,TGCAGTGCTAGGGGGGGACTAGCGCCAGATACGCAGTATTTT,CSARGGLAPDTQYF
TRBV7-9,.,TRBD2,TRBJ2-5,TGTGCCAGCAGCTCGACCGGGACTAGGAAAGAGACCCAGTACTTC,CASSSTGTRKETQYF
TRBV4-1,.,.,TRBJ1-6,TGCGCCAGCAGCCACCCCACGCGGTCCTATAATTCACCCCTCCACTTT,CASSHPTRSYNSPLHF
TRBV7-9,many,.,TRBJ1-2,TGTGCCATCGCTGGGAATGAAAACTATGGCTACACCTTC,CAIAGNENYGYTF
TRBV4-3,once,.,TRBJ2-1,TGCGCCAGCAGCCAAGGGGCCAGGATTAACAATGAGCAGTTCTTC,CASSQGARINNEQFF
TRBV14,few,TRBD1,TRBJ1-2,TGTGCCAGCAGCCAAGCCCGGTGGGGACAGGGGGGATATGGCTACACCTTC,CASSQARWGQGGYGYTF
TRBV7-9,.,.,TRBJ2-2,TGTGCCAGCAGCTTAGACGGTTGGGGAACCGGGGAGCTGTTTTTT,CASSLDGWGTGELFF